A selection of T cell receptor beta chains follows, all from one sample in a study of vaccination and CD4 T cells after COVID-19. What these receptors recognize is not known. TCRdb reprocessed the PCR reads via MiXCR and lists one record per CDR3 protein. The table records tens of thousands of distinct CDR3 sequences, 35% to 50% of them present only once. Sequenced input: CD4+ T cells from blood, cultured in vitro. These receptors were collected from a human donor who had recovered from COVID-19. Both conserved end residues are part of each CDR3. Fields, in order: V gene, J gene, clone size, D gene, CDR3 DNA, CDR3 protein. D genes are given only for firm matches. For some rows the clone size is stated as once, few or many, or as a class when expanded; others skip it.

TRBV11-2,TRBJ1-2,-,-,TGTGCCAGCAGCATAAGGGAGGCAGGGTCGGATGGCTACACCTTC,CASSIREAGSDGYTF
TRBV6-1,TRBJ1-1,-,TRBD1,TGTGCCAGCTCCACAGGGGAAATGAACACTGAAGCTTTCTTT,CASSTGEMNTEAFF
TRBV28,TRBJ2-3,-,-,TGTGCCAGCAGGGACGGGACATTCACAGATACGCAGTATTTT,CASRDGTFTDTQYF
TRBV7-2,TRBJ2-7,-,-,TGTGCCAGCAGCTTAGCGCTTAGTTACGAGCAGTACTTC,CASSLALSYEQYF
TRBV7-3,TRBJ2-2,-,-,TGTGCCAGCAGCTTTGGGGGTATCGGGGAGCTGTTTTTT,CASSFGGIGELFF
TRBV20-1,TRBJ2-5,few,-,TGCAGTGCAAAGAACAGGGCCCTCAGGTCGGAGACCCAGTACTTC,CSAKNRALRSETQYF
TRBV6-2/TRBV6-3,TRBJ2-1,-,TRBD1,TGTGCCAGCAGTTGGCGAGGCGTGGGACAGCCATACAATGAGCAGTTCTTC,CASSWRGVGQPYNEQFF
TRBV20-1,TRBJ2-5,-,TRBD2,TGCAGTGCTAGAGACCTTAGCGGGGGGGGCCTAGAGACCCAGTACTTC,CSARDLSGGGLETQYF
TRBV20-1,TRBJ1-4,-,-,TGCAGTGCTAGATATGGCAGGGGCGATGAAAAACTGTTTTTT,CSARYGRGDEKLFF
TRBV29-1,TRBJ2-7,-,-,TGCAGCGCGACACCCTCAGGGGTAGAGCAGTACTTC,CSATPSGVEQYF
TRBV5-1,TRBJ1-2,-,-,TGCGCCAGCAGCCAAGATCAGGGGCGCCCTACACTTGGTGGCTACACCTTC,CASSQDQGRPTLGGYTF
TRBV5-1,TRBJ1-5,-,TRBD1,TGCGCCAGCAGCTTGAACAGGGTATCATTGGGGCAGGGGGGGGTGCATCAGCCCCAGCATTTT,CASSLNRVSLGQGGVHQPQHF
TRBV10-3,TRBJ2-2,few,-,TGTGCCATCAGTGAGGAACGGGGGGAGCTGTTTTTT,CAISEERGELFF
TRBV28,TRBJ2-7,-,-,TGTGCCAGCAGTTCCGTCTACGAGCAGTACTTC,CASSSVYEQYF
TRBV20-1,TRBJ2-6,-,-,TGCAGTGCTAGAGGAGGGGCGGCTGGGGCCAACGTCCTGACTTTC,CSARGGAAGANVLTF
TRBV5-4,TRBJ2-7,-,TRBD1,TGTGCCAGCAGCCCGGGACAGGGGGACTACGAGCAGTACTTC,CASSPGQGDYEQYF
TRBV7-9,TRBJ1-3,-,-,TGTGCCAGCAGCCGCTCAGGGGCCGGAGGACACACCATATATTTT,CASSRSGAGGHTIYF
TRBV21-1,TRBJ1-1,-,-,TGTGCCAGCAGCACCTCCTTAAGGAACACTGAAGCTTTCTTT,CASSTSLRNTEAFF
TRBV28,TRBJ2-3,-,-,TGTGCCAGCAGTTTGGGATGGGCTTTTGGCACAGATACGCAGTATTTT,CASSLGWAFGTDTQYF
TRBV7-2,TRBJ2-7,few,TRBD2,TGTGCCAGCAGCTCCGGGACTAGCGGGAGACCGTCCTACGAGCAGTACTTC,CASSSGTSGRPSYEQYF